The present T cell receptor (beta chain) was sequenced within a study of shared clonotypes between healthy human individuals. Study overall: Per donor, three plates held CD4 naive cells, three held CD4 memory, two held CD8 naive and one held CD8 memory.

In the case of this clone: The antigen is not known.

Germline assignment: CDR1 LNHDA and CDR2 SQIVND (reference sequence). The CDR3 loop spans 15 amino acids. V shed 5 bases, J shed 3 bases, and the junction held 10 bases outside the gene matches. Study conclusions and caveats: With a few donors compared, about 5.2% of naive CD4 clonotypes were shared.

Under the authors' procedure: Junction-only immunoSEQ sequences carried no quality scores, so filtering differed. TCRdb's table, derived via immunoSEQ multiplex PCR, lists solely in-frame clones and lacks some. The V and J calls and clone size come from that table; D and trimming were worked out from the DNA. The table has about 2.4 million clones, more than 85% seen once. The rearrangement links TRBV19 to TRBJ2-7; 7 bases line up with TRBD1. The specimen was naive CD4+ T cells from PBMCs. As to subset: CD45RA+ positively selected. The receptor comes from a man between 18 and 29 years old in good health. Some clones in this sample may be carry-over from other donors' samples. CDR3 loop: CASSQLPGQIYEQYF. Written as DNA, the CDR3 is TGTGCCAGTAGTCAACTTCCGGGACAGATCTACGAGCAGTACTTC.